This T cell receptor (beta chain) was identified in a study of blood T cell repertoires in COVID-19. Trimming removed 0 bases from V and 6 bases from J; junction bases left unmatched: 7. The CDR3 is 14 residues long. Germline V CDR1 and CDR2: GTSNPN, SVGIG (reference sequence). Authors' analysis steps: Using reference gene primer amplification, nucleated cell counts were estimated. TCRdb's copy holds only in-frame clones and misses some; the assay was immunoSEQ multiplex PCR. The D gene and trimming were derived from the DNA, and the V and J assignments and clone size from that table. Of approximately 170,000 clones in the sample, roughly nine tenths are singletons; the top ten hold 11%.

The rearrangement uses TRBV30 and TRBJ2-7; 8 nucleotides align to TRBD1. What was sequenced was peripheral blood. The sequence was obtained from an older woman with COVID-19, enrolled during active disease. The CDR3: CAWSVRTGPLEQYF. The CDR3 region has the DNA TGTGCCTGGAGTGTACGGACAGGGCCTCTCGAGCAGTACTTC.